Only a few counts were recorded for the clone carrying this TCR beta chain. Its specificity is unknown. 13 Jbeta primers and 60 Vbeta primers were used for the PCR. The repertoire was sequenced with immunoSEQ multiplex PCR; TCRdb's copy has only in-frame clones and lacks some. The sample has about 190,000 clones; over 60% are singletons. In germline, CDR1 is MNHEY, CDR2 SMNVEV (reference sequence). The CDR3 length is 15 residues. V gave up 0 bases and J gave up 0 bases, with 6 bases separating them. The sample originates from a study of cytomegalovirus exposure and HLA in healthy donors. Turning to the study itself: About 80 million unique TCR sequences came from HLA-typed donors in an early release.

Findings and caveats of the study: A later analysis reported that several of the most significant clusters appeared to be linked to common viral pathogens, among them Epstein-Barr virus.

The specimen sequenced was PBMCs. This clonotype was obtained from a man aged 30 to 39 in good health and CMV-seropositive. The chain uses TRBV27 and TRBJ1-5, with D perhaps TRBD1 (6 bases). CDR3 amino acids: CASSLSGGSNQPQHF. In nucleotides, the CDR3 is TGTGCCAGCAGTTTATCAGGGGGTAGCAATCAGCCCCAGCATTTT.